The source of this TCR beta chain is a study of blood T cells in healthy people across ages. Notes on the study in general: Relative to aged donors, long-lived donors carried more naive CD4+ cells and displayed higher diversity. The unsorted PBMCs prevented any conclusive comparison of naive versus antigen-experienced cells.

On this clonotype: The antigen remains unidentified.

A sample-barcoded 5' primer and a J-beta primer mix were used in a second PCR of roughly 6 to 11 cycles. Per sample, CDR3-containing paired-end reads numbered at least 2.5 million. One entry per CDR3 protein, called by TCRdb with MiXCR from the 5' RACE reads. The table records some 1.5 million distinct CDR3 sequences, 42% of them present only once. V lost 5 bases and J lost 3, with 16 bases in between. The germline gives CDR1 MNHNS, CDR2 SASEGT. This CDR3 has 15 amino acids. The receptor's source is a woman in her late teens or twenties in good health. This chain uses TRBV6-1 with TRBJ1-2; maybe TRBD1 (6 bases). The sample was blood. CDR3 amino acids: CASSPGAGVYYGYTF. As DNA, the CDR3 is TGTGCCAGCAGTCCGGGGGCAGGGGTCTACTATGGCTACACCTTC.